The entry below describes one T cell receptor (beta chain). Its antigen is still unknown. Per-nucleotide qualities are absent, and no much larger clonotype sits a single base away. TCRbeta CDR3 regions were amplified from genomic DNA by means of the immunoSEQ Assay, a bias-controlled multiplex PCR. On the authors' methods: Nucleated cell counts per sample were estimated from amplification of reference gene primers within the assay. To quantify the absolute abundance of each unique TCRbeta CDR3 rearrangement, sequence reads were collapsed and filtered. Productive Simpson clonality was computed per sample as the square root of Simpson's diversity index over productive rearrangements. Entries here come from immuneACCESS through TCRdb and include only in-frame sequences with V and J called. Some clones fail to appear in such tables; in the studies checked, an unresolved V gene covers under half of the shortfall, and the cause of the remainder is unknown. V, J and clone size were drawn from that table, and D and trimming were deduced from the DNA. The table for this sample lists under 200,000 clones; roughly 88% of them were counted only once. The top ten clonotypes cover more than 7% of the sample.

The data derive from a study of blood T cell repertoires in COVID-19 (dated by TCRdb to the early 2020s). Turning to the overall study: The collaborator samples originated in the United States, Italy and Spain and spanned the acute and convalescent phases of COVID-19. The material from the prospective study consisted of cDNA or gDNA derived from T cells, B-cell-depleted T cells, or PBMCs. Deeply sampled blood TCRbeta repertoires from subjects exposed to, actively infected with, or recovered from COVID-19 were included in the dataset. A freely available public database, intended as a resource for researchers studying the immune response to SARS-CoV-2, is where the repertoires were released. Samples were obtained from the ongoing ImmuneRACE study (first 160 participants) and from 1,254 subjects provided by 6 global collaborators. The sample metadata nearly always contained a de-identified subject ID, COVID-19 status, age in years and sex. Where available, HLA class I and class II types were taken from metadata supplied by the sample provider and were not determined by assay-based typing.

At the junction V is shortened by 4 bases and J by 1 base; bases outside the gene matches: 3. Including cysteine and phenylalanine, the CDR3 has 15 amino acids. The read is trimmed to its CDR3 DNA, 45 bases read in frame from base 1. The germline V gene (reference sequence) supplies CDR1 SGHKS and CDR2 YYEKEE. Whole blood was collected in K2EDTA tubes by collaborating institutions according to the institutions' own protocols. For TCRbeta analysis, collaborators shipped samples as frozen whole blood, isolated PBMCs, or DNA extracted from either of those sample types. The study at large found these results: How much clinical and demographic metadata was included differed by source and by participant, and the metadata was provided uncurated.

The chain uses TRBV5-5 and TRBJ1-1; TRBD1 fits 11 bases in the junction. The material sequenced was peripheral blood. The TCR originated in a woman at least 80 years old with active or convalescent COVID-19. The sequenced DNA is TGTGCCAGCAGCCCAGGACAGGGGGCGAACACTGAAGCTTTCTTT. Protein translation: CASSPGQGANTEAFF.